The 12 T cell receptor beta chains below were found in one sample sequenced in a study of blood T cells in healthy people across ages. Combining a sample-barcoded 5' primer with a J-beta primer mix, a second PCR ran for about 7 to 12 cycles. TCRdb reanalysed the 5' RACE reads using MiXCR and keeps one entry per CDR3 protein. The data show 600,000 to 800,000 distinct CDR3 sequences, around 50% seen once. Specimen: blood. The receptor set was obtained from a woman of 80 years or more in good health.

This clonotype was seen a handful of times. The CDR3 DNA follows: TGCGCCAGCAGCTCCCAACTAGGAACTCAAGAGACCCAGTACTTC. As protein: CASSSQLGTQETQYF. This chain uses TRBV5-1 with TRBJ2-5; tentative D call: TRBD2 (5 bases). The CDR3 sequence is 15 residues long. Germline V gene sequence: CDR1 SGHRS, CDR2 YFSETQ. V was cut by 3 bases and J by 2 bases, with 14 bases left in between.

This chain's CDR3 is CASSLIAGQSYNEQFF. In DNA form, the CDR3 reads TGTGCCAGCAGCTTAATTGCGGGACAATCATACAATGAGCAGTTCTTC. The rearrangement uses TRBV7-9 and TRBJ2-1, with D perhaps assigned TRBD1 or TRBD2 (6 bases each). This CDR3 has 16 residues. Trimming removed 2 bases from V and 4 bases from J, with 15 bases in between. Per the germline V gene, CDR1 is SEHNR and CDR2 is FQNEAQ (reference sequence).

Comment on this clonotype: This CDR3 fails to terminate in the conserved phenylalanine or tryptophan, so it likely reflects a read error. The chain combines TRBV29-1 with TRBJ2-7, with no clear D. Per germline, CDR1 SQVTM and CDR2 ANQGSEA. Deletions cut 4 bases from V and 4 bases from J, with 8 bases between. The CDR3 spans 11 residues. The DNA of the CDR3 is TGCAGCGTTGGAGATCCGTACGAGCAGTACTTA. This sequence encodes CSVGDPYEQYL.

Regarding this clonotype: A junction end diverges from the germline sequence, so it may reflect a read error. The rearrangement joins TRBV9 to TRBJ2-7, with TRBD2 matching over 13 bases. The germline V gene encodes CDR1 SGDLS and CDR2 YYNGEE. CDR3 length equals 17 residues. This CDR3 reads CASSVGLAGGSSYEQNF. Here the CDR3 DNA reads TGTGCCAGCAGCGTAGGACTAGCGGGGGGCTCCTCCTACGAGCAGAACTTC.

The sample holds many counts of this clonotype. The chain joins TRBV29-1 to TRBJ2-7; TRBD2 aligns across 11 bases. V was pared by 4 bases and J by 6 bases, with 8 bases of the junction left unmatched. Germline assignment: CDR1 SQVTM and CDR2 ANQGSEA. The CDR3 loop spans 14 amino acids. CDR3 region: CSVVNSGRACEQYF. The CDR3 coding sequence is TGCAGCGTTGTTAATAGCGGGAGGGCCTGCGAGCAGTACTTC.

Regarding this clonotype: Given a much more abundant clone one base away, this may be a read error. The genes are TRBV20-1 and TRBJ2-3, with 9 bases lining up with TRBD2. With 3 bases clipped from V and 2 bases from J, the junction kept 6 bases outside the gene matches. This CDR3 spans 15 amino acids. Germline V lookup: CDR1 DFQATT, CDR2 SNEGSKA (reference sequence). The CDR3 bases are TGCAGTGCTAGTTTTCTAGCGGGGAACACAGATACGCAGTATTTT. Amino acids: CSASFLAGNTDTQYF.

The V gene is TRBV7-2, the J gene TRBJ2-7, with 7 bases aligning to TRBD2. The CDR3 has 17 residues. V shed 3 bases and J 0 bases; nucleotides not matched to a gene: 11. The V gene's germline CDR1 is SGHTA and CDR2 FQGNSA. As DNA, the CDR3 is TGTGCCAGCAGCTTTCTGGGGAGCGGGGCCCTCTCCTACGAGCAGTACTTC. This gives the protein CASSFLGSGALSYEQYF. Based on the CDR3 plus reference TRBV7-2 and TRBJ2-7, the full variable domain is GAGVSQSPSNKVTEKGKDVELRCDPISGHTALYWYRQSLGQGLEFLIYFQGNSAPDKSGLPSDRFSAERTGGSVSTLTIQRTQQEDSAVYLCASSFLGSGALSYEQYFGPGTRLTVT.

Notes on this clonotype: This may be a read error: a much more frequent sequence differs by one nucleotide. This chain joins TRBV12-3 or TRBV12-4 and TRBJ2-5; D not resolved. The CDR3 runs 13 residues. Trimming shortened V by 6 bases and J by 11 bases, and 19 bases separated the two germline ends. In DNA, the CDR3 is TGTGCCAGCAGGCGTATTGAGTACAATGAGCAGTACTTC. Protein product: CASRRIEYNEQYF.

This chain links TRBV3-1 with TRBJ2-7; the match to TRBD2 covers 12 bases. Germline V gives CDR1 LGHDT, CDR2 YNNKEL (reference sequence). The V gene end was trimmed by 1 base and the J gene end by 5 bases; junction bases not matched to a gene: 3. The CDR3 is made up of 15 amino acids. The CDR3 region is CASSQARLAGDEQYF. CDR3 in DNA: TGTGCCAGCAGCCAAGCGAGACTAGCGGGAGACGAGCAGTACTTC.

J is TRBJ2-3 and V is TRBV12-3 or TRBV12-4; D is possibly TRBD1 (6 bases). V was cut by 11 bases and J by 1 base, with 16 bases left in between. The CDR3 loop spans 14 amino acids. The CDR3 DNA reads as TGTGCCGTCTCAGGGGTAGGGGGCACAGATACGCAGTATTTT. Translated: CAVSGVGGTDTQYF.

This clonotype came up a few times. A read error may explain this, as a much larger clone is one base away. The chain's CDR3 is CASSCGRDHEQYF. The CDR3 nucleotides are TGTGCCAGCAGCTGCGGCAGGGACCACGAGCAGTACTTC. The chain combines TRBV7-9 with TRBJ2-7; D may match TRBD1 or TRBD2 (5 bases each). Germline V gene lookup returns CDR1 SEHNR and CDR2 FQNEAQ (reference sequence). V dropped 4 bases and J dropped 5 bases, with 12 bases sitting between them. The CDR3 has 13 residues.

The chain has TRBV29-1 and TRBJ2-5; 7 nucleotides agree with TRBD2. In germline, CDR1 is SQVTM, CDR2 ANQGSEA. V trimming: 4 bases; J trimming: 11 bases; junction bases outside the gene matches: 16. The CDR3 consists of 14 residues. CDR3 protein: CSVAAGVGSNEQYF. In nucleotides, the CDR3 is TGCAGCGTTGCGGCGGGAGTAGGAAGCAATGAGCAGTACTTC.